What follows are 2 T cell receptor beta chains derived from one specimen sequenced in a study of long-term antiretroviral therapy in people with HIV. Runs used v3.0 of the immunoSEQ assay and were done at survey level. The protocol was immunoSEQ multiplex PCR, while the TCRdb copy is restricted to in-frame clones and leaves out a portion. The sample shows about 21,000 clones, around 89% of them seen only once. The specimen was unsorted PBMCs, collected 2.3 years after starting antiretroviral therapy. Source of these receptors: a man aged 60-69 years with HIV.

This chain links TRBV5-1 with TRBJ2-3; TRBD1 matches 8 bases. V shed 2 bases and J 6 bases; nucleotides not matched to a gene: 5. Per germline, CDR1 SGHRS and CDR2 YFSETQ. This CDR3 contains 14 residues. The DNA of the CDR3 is TGCGCCAGCAGCTTTAAACAGGGGGAGGATACGCAGTATTTT. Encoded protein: CASSFKQGEDTQYF.

The CDR3: CASRPPLAGGLGNEQFF. CDR3 nucleotide sequence: TGTGCCAGCCGCCCACCTTTAGCGGGGGGGCTTGGCAATGAGCAGTTCTTC. The rearrangement joins TRBV7-2 to TRBJ2-1; 11 bases are a match to TRBD2. Germline CDR1 and CDR2: SGHTA and FQGNSA. This CDR3 region has 17 residues. V gave up 8 bases and J gave up 6 bases; unmatched junction bases: 15.